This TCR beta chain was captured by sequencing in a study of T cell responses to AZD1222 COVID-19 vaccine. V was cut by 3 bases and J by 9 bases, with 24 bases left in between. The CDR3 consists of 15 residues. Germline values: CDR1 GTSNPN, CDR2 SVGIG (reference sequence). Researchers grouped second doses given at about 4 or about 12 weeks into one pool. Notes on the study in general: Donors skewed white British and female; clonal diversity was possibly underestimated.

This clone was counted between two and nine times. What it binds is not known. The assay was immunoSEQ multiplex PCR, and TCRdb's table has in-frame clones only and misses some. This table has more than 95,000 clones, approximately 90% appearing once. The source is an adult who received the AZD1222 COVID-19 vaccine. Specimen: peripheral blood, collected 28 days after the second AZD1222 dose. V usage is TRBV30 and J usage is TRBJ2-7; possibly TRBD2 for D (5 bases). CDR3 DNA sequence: TGTGCCTGGAGGCCCCCCGGCCTAGCAGACCCCTGGCAGTACTTC. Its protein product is CAWRPPGLADPWQYF. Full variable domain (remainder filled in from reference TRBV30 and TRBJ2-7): SQTIHQWPATLVQPVGSPLSLECTVEGTSNPNLYWYRQAAGRGLQLLFYSVGIGQISSEVPQNLSASRPQDRQFILSSKKLLLSDSGFYLCAWRPPGLADPWQYFGPGTRLTVT.